This TCR beta chain originates from a study of glioma-infiltrating T cells after dendritic cell vaccination. Findings of the study overall: Patients with more pretreatment TILs had longer time to progression and survival.

This clone was observed a few times. Its antigen is as yet unknown. Time point described: after dendritic cell vaccination, including at tumor progression/relapse. TCRdb keeps only in-frame clones here, not all; method: immunoSEQ multiplex PCR. The sample has 65,000 or so clones; more than 75% are singletons. The specimen comprised blood, sampled after dendritic cell vaccination. The sequence was collected from a human donor with glioblastoma.

Here the CDR3 reads CASKTSGGYNEQFF. In nucleotides, the CDR3 is TGTGCCAGCAAAACTAGCGGGGGTTACAATGAGCAGTTCTTC. The V and J genes are TRBV6-5 and TRBJ2-1, with 11 bases fitting TRBD2. J was trimmed by 4 bases and V by 7 bases; bases with no gene match: 3. The CDR3 runs to 14 residues. CDR1 is MNHEY, CDR2 SVGAGI, per germline.